By share, the clone carrying this T cell receptor (beta chain) ranks as medium-sized. Treatment defined: randomized to nivolumab then ipilimumab (arm A) or the reverse (arm B). Some clones are missing from TCRdb's copy, which holds only in-frame ones; the method was immunoSEQ multiplex PCR. The data contain under 7,000 clones, 26% of them singletons. The data derive from a study of sequential checkpoint blockade in melanoma. Study background: TCRbeta immunosequencing was performed on DNA from roughly 99 pretreatment melanoma tumor samples.

This CDR3 is built from 13 residues. V was trimmed by 4 bases and J by 1 base, leaving 7 bases between them. CDR1 and CDR2 (germline): MNHGY, SAAAGT. This receptor was identified in a human donor with melanoma. This chain uses TRBV6-8 with TRBJ1-1; no reliable D call. Here the sequenced sample was tumor tissue (inferred from file names), taken from a patient given nivolumab and ipilimumab in sequence. Here the CDR3 DNA reads TGTGCCAGCAGTTCCGGACCGAACACTGAAGCTTTCTTT. Translated: CASSSGPNTEAFF.